A single TCR beta chain is shown here with its context. What it binds is not known. The data belong to a study of monozygotic twins with inflammatory bowel disease. Study findings and constraints: Patients received differing immunosuppressive treatments, which may have added variability to their repertoires. Distinct T cell subtypes could not be told apart. The inverse Simpson measure of TCRbeta diversity was lower in IBD patients than in healthy co-twins.

TCRdb reprocessed the 5' RACE reads, with one entry per CDR3 protein and no DNA. This sample contains 300,000 to 450,000 distinct CDR3 sequences. This CDR3 is built from 13 residues. Germline CDR1 reads MDHEN; CDR2 reads SYDVKM. This sequence joins TRBV28 and TRBJ2-3. The sequenced material came from blood. This receptor was taken from a human donor with ulcerative colitis or Crohn's disease, or a healthy co-twin of an affected twin (not recorded which). The CDR3 spells CASSSRLTDTQYF.